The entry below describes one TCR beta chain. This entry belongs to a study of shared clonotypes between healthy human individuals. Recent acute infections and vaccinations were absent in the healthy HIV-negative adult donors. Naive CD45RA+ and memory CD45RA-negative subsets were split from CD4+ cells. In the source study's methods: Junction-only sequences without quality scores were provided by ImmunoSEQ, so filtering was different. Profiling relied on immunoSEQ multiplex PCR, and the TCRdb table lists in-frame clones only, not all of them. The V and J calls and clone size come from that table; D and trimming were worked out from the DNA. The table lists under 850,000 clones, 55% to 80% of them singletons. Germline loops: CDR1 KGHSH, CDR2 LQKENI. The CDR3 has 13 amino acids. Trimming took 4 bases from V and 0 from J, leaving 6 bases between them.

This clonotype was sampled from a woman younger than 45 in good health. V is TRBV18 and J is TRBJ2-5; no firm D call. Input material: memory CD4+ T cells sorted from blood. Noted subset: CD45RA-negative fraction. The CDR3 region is CASSQPYQETQYF. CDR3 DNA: TGTGCCAGCTCACAACCGTACCAAGAGACCCAGTACTTC.